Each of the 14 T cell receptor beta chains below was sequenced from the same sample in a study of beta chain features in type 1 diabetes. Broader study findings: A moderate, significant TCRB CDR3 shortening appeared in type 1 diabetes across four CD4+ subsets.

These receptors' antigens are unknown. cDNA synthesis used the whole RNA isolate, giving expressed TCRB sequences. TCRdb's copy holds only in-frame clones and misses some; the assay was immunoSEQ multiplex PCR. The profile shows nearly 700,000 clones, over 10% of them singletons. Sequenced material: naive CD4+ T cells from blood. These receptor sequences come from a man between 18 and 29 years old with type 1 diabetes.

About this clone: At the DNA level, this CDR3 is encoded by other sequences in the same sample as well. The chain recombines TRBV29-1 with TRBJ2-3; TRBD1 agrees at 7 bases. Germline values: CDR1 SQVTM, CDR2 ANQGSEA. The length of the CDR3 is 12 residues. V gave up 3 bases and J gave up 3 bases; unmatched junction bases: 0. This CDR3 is CSVDRGTDTQYF. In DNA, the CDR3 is TGCAGCGTTGACAGGGGGACAGATACGCAGTATTTT.

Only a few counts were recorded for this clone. This chain's CDR3 is CASSLTGTEGSPLHF. CDR3 in DNA: TGTGCCAGCAGCTTAACCGGGACAGAGGGATCACCCCTCCACTTT. The chain links TRBV7-9 to TRBJ1-6, with TRBD1 matching 7 bases. The CDR3 is 15 amino acids. Germline values: CDR1 SEHNR, CDR2 FQNEAQ (reference sequence). V gave up 2 bases and J gave up 10 bases; unmatched junction bases: 8.

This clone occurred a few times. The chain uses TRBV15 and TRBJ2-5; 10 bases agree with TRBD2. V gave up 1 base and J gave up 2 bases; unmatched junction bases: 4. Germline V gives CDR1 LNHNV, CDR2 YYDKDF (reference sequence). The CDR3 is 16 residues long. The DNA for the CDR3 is TGTGCCACCAGCAGAGTCCGAGCGGGGGGGCAAGAGACCCAGTACTTC. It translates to CATSRVRAGGQETQYF.

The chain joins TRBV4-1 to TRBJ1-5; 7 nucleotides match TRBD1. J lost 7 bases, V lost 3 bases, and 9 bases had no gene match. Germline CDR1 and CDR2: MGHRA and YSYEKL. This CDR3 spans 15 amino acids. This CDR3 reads CASSQGKGAEQPQHF. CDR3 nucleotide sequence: TGCGCCAGCAGCCAGGGAAAGGGGGCCGAACAGCCCCAGCATTTT.

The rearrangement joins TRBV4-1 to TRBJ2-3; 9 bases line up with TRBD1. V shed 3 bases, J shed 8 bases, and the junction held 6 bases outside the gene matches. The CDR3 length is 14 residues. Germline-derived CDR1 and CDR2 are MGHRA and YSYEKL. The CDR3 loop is CASSQKDRGATQYF. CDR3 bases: TGCGCCAGCAGCCAGAAGGACAGGGGTGCTACGCAGTATTTT.

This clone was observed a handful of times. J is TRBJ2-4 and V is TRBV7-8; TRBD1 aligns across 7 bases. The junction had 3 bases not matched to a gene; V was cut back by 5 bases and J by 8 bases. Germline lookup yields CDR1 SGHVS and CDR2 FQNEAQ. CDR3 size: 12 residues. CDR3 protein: CASSPDRDIQYF. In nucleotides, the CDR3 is TGTGCCAGCAGCCCCGACAGGGACATTCAGTACTTC.

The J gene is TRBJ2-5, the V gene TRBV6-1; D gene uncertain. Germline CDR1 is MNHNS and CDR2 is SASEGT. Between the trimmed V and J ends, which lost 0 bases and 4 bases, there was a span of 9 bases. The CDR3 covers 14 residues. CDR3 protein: CASSEAATIETQYF. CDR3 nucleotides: TGTGCCAGCAGTGAAGCCGCTACAATAGAGACCCAGTACTTC.

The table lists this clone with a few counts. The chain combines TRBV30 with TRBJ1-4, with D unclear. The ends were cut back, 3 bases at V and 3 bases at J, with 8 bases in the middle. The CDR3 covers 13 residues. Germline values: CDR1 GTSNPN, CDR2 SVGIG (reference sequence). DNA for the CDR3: TGTGCCTGGAGACGGTCCCCTAATGAAAAACTGTTTTTT. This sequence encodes CAWRRSPNEKLFF.

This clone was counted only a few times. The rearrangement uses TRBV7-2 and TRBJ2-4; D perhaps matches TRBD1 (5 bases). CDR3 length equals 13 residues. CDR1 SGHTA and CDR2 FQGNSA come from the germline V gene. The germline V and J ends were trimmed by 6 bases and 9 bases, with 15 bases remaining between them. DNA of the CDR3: TGTGCCAGCAGTCTCCAGCAGGGAAGCATTCAGTACTTC. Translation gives CASSLQQGSIQYF.

DNA for the CDR3: TGTGCCATCAGTGAGTCGAGTGCCACAGATACGCAGTATTTT. It encodes CAISESSATDTQYF. This sequence joins TRBV10-3 and TRBJ2-3, with D unclear. Germline V CDR1 and CDR2: ENHRY, SYGVKD. The V and J ends lost 0 bases and 2 bases respectively, with 6 bases between them. This CDR3 region has 14 residues.

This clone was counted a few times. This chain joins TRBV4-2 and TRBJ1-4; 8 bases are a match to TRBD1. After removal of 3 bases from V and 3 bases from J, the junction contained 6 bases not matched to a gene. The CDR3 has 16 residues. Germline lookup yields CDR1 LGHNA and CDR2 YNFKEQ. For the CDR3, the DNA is TGTGCCAGCAGCCAGGCGACAGGGGCGCCTAATGAAAAACTGTTTTTT. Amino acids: CASSQATGAPNEKLFF.

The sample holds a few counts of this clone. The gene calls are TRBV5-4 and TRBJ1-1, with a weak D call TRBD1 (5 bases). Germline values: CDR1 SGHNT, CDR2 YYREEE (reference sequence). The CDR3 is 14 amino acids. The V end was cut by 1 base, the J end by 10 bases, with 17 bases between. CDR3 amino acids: CASSLRQGPGRAFF. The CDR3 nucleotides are TGTGCCAGCAGCTTGCGCCAGGGCCCGGGCAGAGCTTTCTTT.

The CDR3 loop is CASSYVPQGRGGYTF. Written as DNA, the CDR3 is TGTGCCAGCAGTTACGTCCCACAGGGACGGGGTGGCTACACCTTC. V is TRBV6-5 and J is TRBJ1-2, with D possibly TRBD1 on 6 matching bases. The V gene's germline CDR1 is MNHEY and CDR2 SVGAGI. The CDR3 contains 15 residues. V lost 2 bases and J 7 bases, leaving 17 bases between the germline ends.

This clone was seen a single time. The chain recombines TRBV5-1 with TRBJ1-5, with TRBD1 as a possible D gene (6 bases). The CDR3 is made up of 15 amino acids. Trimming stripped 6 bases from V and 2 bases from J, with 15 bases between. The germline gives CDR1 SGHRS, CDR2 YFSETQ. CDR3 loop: CASKPGDSGNQPQHF. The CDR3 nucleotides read TGCGCCAGCAAGCCAGGGGATTCGGGCAATCAGCCCCAGCATTTT.